The 31 T cell receptor beta chains reported below all come from one sample, sequenced in a study of blood T cell repertoires in COVID-19. Profiling relied on immunoSEQ multiplex PCR, and the TCRdb table lists in-frame clones only, not all of them. The table shows about 160,000 clones, with approximately 77% occurring only once. Sample: peripheral blood. All receptors come from a woman aged 80 or older with active or convalescent COVID-19.

The CDR3 region has the DNA TGTGCCAGCAGTGAACAGATGTACCAAGAGACCCAGTACTTC. This encodes CASSEQMYQETQYF. This chain uses TRBV2 with TRBJ2-5; D uncertain. CDR3 length equals 14 residues. The V gene lost 2 bases and the J gene lost 0 bases, with 7 bases spanning the gap. Germline V gene sequence: CDR1 SNHLY, CDR2 FYNNEI.

The V and J genes are TRBV3-1 (or the pseudogene TRBV3-2) and TRBJ2-5, with 8 bases matching TRBD2. This CDR3 has 14 amino acids. The ends lost 2 bases at V and 7 bases at J; junction bases unmatched: 6. Germline-derived CDR1 and CDR2 are LGHDT and YNNKEL (reference sequence). CDR3 region: CASSQIAGSWTQYF. The CDR3 DNA reads TGTGCCAGCAGCCAAATAGCGGGGTCGTGGACCCAGTACTTC.

This chain uses TRBV6-5 with TRBJ2-7, with no clear D. The CDR3 is 13 amino acids. Between the trimmed V and J ends, which lost 3 bases and 7 bases, there was a span of 13 bases. The germline V gene has CDR1 MNHEY and CDR2 SVGAGI. This chain's CDR3 is CASSYRGAREQYF. The CDR3 DNA is TGTGCCAGCAGTTATCGAGGCGCGAGGGAGCAGTACTTC.

This clone was counted once. The V and J genes are TRBV27 and TRBJ2-3; 10 positions match TRBD2. Trimming at V came to 3 bases and at J to 2 bases, leaving 14 bases not matched to a gene. The germline V gene encodes CDR1 MNHEY and CDR2 SMNVEV (reference sequence). CDR3 length: 19 residues. Here the CDR3 DNA reads TGTGCCAGCAGTTTTTCCACCCTGACTAGCGGGCTCCCCACAGATACGCAGTATTTT. Encoded protein: CASSFSTLTSGLPTDTQYF.

The rearrangement joins TRBV21-1 to TRBJ1-2; TRBD1, the table's D call, lacks a check against the DNA. TRBV21-1 is reported as a pseudogene. This CDR3 is 15 amino acids long. Here the CDR3 DNA reads TGTGCCAGCAGTACCCAGTACAGGGGAGGATGTGGCTACACCTTC. This codes for CASSTQYRGGCGYTF.

The rearrangement joins TRBV11-2 to TRBJ1-4; 10 bases line up with TRBD1. From germline, CDR1 is SGHAT and CDR2 FQNNGV. Trimming cost V 8 bases and J 8 bases; bases outside gene matches: 8. The CDR3 contains 14 residues. CDR3 DNA sequence: TGTGCCAGCGAAAAGACAGGGGGCACGGAAAAACTGTTTTTT. Translated: CASEKTGGTEKLFF.

The chain carries TRBV30 and TRBJ1-4, with D uncertain. V dropped 0 bases and J dropped 0 bases, with 11 bases sitting between them. The CDR3 loop spans 16 amino acids. CDR1 and CDR2 (germline): GTSNPN, SVGIG (reference sequence). The CDR3 loop is CAWSVLGRPTNEKLFF. Here the CDR3 DNA reads TGTGCCTGGAGTGTATTGGGCAGGCCAACTAATGAAAAACTGTTTTTT.

The chain combines TRBV7-9 with TRBJ1-2; unclear D gene. This CDR3 has 14 residues. V lost 5 bases to trimming and J lost 5 bases, with 15 bases between them. CDR1 and CDR2 from the germline V gene are SEHNR and FQNEAQ (reference sequence). The CDR3 spells CASSLSIIGYGYTF. DNA for the CDR3: TGTGCCAGCAGCCTGTCTATTATCGGGTATGGCTACACCTTC.

The gene calls are TRBV20-1 and TRBJ1-1; 9 bases line up with TRBD1. From germline, CDR1 is DFQATT and CDR2 SNEGSKA (reference sequence). The CDR3 totals 11 residues. Trimming cost V 7 bases and J 3 bases; bases outside gene matches: 0. CDR3 nucleotide sequence: TGCAGTGACAGGGGGCACACTGAAGCTTTCTTT. Amino acid sequence: CSDRGHTEAFF.

The V gene is TRBV11-3, the J gene TRBJ2-1; 9 bases match TRBD2. Germline CDR1 SGHNT, CDR2 YENEEA. J was trimmed by 8 bases and V by 5 bases; bases with no gene match: 4. The CDR3 is 13 residues long. CDR3 sequence (DNA): TGTGCCAGCAGCCCCCGGACTAGCGATGAGCAGTTCTTC. Residues: CASSPRTSDEQFF.

J is TRBJ1-2 and V is TRBV6-6; 7 positions match TRBD1. The CDR3 runs 14 residues. V lost 8 bases and J lost 1; bases outside the gene matches: 7. CDR1 and CDR2 (germline): MNHNY, SVGAGI (reference sequence). The DNA for the CDR3 is TGTGCCAGCGGAAAGACAGGGTTTAACTATGGCTACACCTTC. Amino acid sequence: CASGKTGFNYGYTF.

The V and J genes are TRBV7-9 and TRBJ2-5, with 10 bases matching TRBD2. The CDR3 consists of 16 residues. After removal of 3 bases from V and 5 bases from J, the junction contained 9 bases not matched to a gene. CDR1 SEHNR and CDR2 FQNEAQ come from the germline V gene (reference sequence). The CDR3 sequence: CASSFLLAGVQETQYF. The CDR3, as DNA: TGTGCCAGCAGCTTTCTCCTAGCGGGAGTCCAGGAGACCCAGTACTTC.

The V and J genes are TRBV4-1 and TRBJ2-6; 8 bases are shared with TRBD2. V lost 4 bases, J lost 0 bases, and 11 bases stayed unmatched. The CDR3 has 19 amino acids. Germline values: CDR1 MGHRA, CDR2 YSYEKL. The CDR3 loop reads CASSRPLSGGPSGANVLTF. The DNA for the CDR3 is TGCGCCAGCAGCCGACCTCTTTCGGGAGGGCCCTCTGGGGCCAACGTCCTGACTTTC.

The J gene is TRBJ1-1, the V gene TRBV5-1; D gene unclear. V lost 1 base to trimming and J lost 1 base, with 8 bases between them. Per the germline V gene, CDR1 is SGHRS and CDR2 is YFSETQ. The CDR3 has 14 residues. The CDR3 loop reads CASSLRRSNTEAFF. CDR3 nucleotide sequence: TGCGCCAGCAGCTTGCGGAGGTCGAACACTGAAGCTTTCTTT. Together with reference TRBV5-1 and TRBJ1-1, the CDR3 gives the full variable domain: KAGVTQTPRYLIKTRGQQVTLSCSPISGHRSVSWYQQTPGQGLQFLFEYFSETQRNKGNFPGRFSGRQFSNSRSEMNVSTLELGDSALYLCASSLRRSNTEAFFGQGTRLTVV.

The genes are TRBV5-1 and TRBJ1-6, with D hard to call. This CDR3 is 16 amino acids long. With 0 bases removed from V and 10 bases from J, the gap between germline ends came to 17 bases. The germline V gene encodes CDR1 SGHRS and CDR2 YFSETQ. This chain's CDR3 is CASSLVPFGFGSPLHF. CDR3 nucleotides: TGCGCCAGCAGCTTGGTCCCGTTTGGGTTCGGGTCACCCCTCCACTTT.

The rearrangement uses TRBV10-3 and TRBJ2-7; perhaps TRBD1 as D (5 bases). Germline V gives CDR1 ENHRY, CDR2 SYGVKD. The ends were cut back, 0 bases at V and 2 bases at J, with 11 bases in the middle. CDR3 length: 15 amino acids. The DNA for the CDR3 is TGTGCCATCAGTGAGTCAAGGGGCAGGGCCTACGAGCAGTACTTC. Amino acids: CAISESRGRAYEQYF.

In its sample, this clone was seen once. The rearrangement links TRBV2 to TRBJ1-6, with a possible D match to TRBD1 (5 bases). Germline V gene sequence: CDR1 SNHLY, CDR2 FYNNEI. The ends were cut back, 6 bases at V and 8 bases at J, with 8 bases in the middle. The CDR3 runs 12 residues. DNA of the CDR3: TGTGCCAGCAGACAAGGGGATTCACCCCTCCACTTT. This translates into CASRQGDSPLHF. The whole variable domain, filled in from reference TRBV2 and TRBJ1-6, reads EPEVTQTPSHQVTQMGQEVILRCVPISNHLYFYWYRQILGQKVEFLVSFYNNEISEKSEIFDDQFSVERPDGSNFTLKIRSTKLEDSAMYFCASRQGDSPLHFGNGTRLTVT.

The chain combines TRBV6-1 with TRBJ1-3, with TRBD1 as a possible D gene (5 bases). CDR1 and CDR2 (germline): MNHNS, SASEGT. V lost 1 base, J lost 3 bases, and 13 bases lay in between. The CDR3 sequence is 16 residues long. The chain's CDR3 is CASSEGSGIFGNTIYF. In DNA, the CDR3 is TGTGCCAGCAGTGAAGGGTCAGGGATTTTTGGAAACACCATATATTTT.

The chain employs TRBV3-1 (or the pseudogene TRBV3-2) and TRBJ2-3, with TRBD1 matching over 7 bases. This CDR3 region has 15 residues. CDR1 is LGHDT, CDR2 YNNKEL, per germline (reference sequence). V lost 3 bases, J lost 7 bases, and 10 bases stayed unmatched. The chain's CDR3 is CASSHGRGSPHTQYF. CDR3 in DNA: TGTGCCAGCAGCCATGGCAGGGGGTCCCCGCATACGCAGTATTTT.

The V call is TRBV14, the J call TRBJ1-2, with 10 bases fitting TRBD1. The CDR3 has 16 amino acids. The ends lost 4 bases at V and 5 bases at J; junction bases unmatched: 10. Germline lookup yields CDR1 SGHDN and CDR2 FVKESK. Here the CDR3 reads CASSRIDRGRGYGYTF. The CDR3 nucleotides read TGTGCCAGCAGCCGAATCGACAGGGGGCGCGGGTATGGCTACACCTTC.

The CDR3 is CASRPVDRDPTEAFF. CDR3 sequence (DNA): TGCGCCAGCAGACCCGTTGACAGGGACCCCACTGAAGCTTTCTTT. The genes are TRBV5-1 and TRBJ1-1, with 7 bases fitting TRBD1. This CDR3 is 15 amino acids long. V shed 5 bases, J shed 4 bases, and the junction held 11 bases outside the gene matches. Germline CDR1 and CDR2: SGHRS and YFSETQ.

The rearrangement links TRBV10-3 to TRBJ1-4; the D gene is possibly TRBD1 (5 bases). The CDR3 runs 13 residues. Trimming left V 11 bases short and J 9 bases short, with 19 bases between. CDR1 and CDR2 (germline): ENHRY, SYGVKD. The CDR3 DNA follows: TGTGCCTTCCGACTAGTGACAGTCCAAAAACTGTTTTTT. This sequence encodes CAFRLVTVQKLFF.

The genes are TRBV7-8 and TRBJ2-7; D call uncertain. The CDR3 runs 12 residues. V gave up 5 bases and J gave up 5 bases, with 10 bases separating them. CDR1 is SGHVS and CDR2 is FQNEAQ in the germline V gene. CDR3 loop: CASSINGDEQYF. CDR3 bases: TGTGCCAGCAGCATAAACGGTGACGAGCAGTACTTC.

The V gene is TRBV27, the J gene TRBJ1-1; TRBD1 matches 8 bases. Unmatched junction bases numbered 10, after V lost 7 bases and J lost 6 bases. In germline, CDR1 is MNHEY, CDR2 SMNVEV (reference sequence). The length of the CDR3 is 14 residues. This CDR3 reads CASTRTGYSAEAFF. In DNA form, the CDR3 reads TGTGCCAGCACCAGGACAGGGTACTCGGCTGAAGCTTTCTTT.

The V and J genes are TRBV2 and TRBJ2-3, with D perhaps TRBD2 (6 bases). V was pared by 4 bases and J by 5 bases, with 10 bases between. The CDR3 is made up of 13 amino acids. The germline V gene has CDR1 SNHLY and CDR2 FYNNEI. The CDR3 DNA sequence: TGTGCCAGCAGTGTTGCGGGACGAGATACGCAGTATTTT. Translating gives CASSVAGRDTQYF. Looking up the rest from reference TRBV2 and TRBJ2-3 gives the full variable domain: EPEVTQTPSHQVTQMGQEVILRCVPISNHLYFYWYRQILGQKVEFLVSFYNNEISEKSEIFDDQFSVERPDGSNFTLKIRSTKLEDSAMYFCASSVAGRDTQYFGPGTRLTVL.

V and J are TRBV27 and TRBJ2-3, with TRBD2 identical over 12 bases. Germline trimming cut 5 bases from V and 3 bases from J; bases unmatched to any gene: 6. Germline CDR1 MNHEY, CDR2 SMNVEV (reference sequence). The CDR3 totals 16 residues. Written as DNA, the CDR3 is TGTGCCAGCAGTGGACTAGCGGGATTCATAACAGATACGCAGTATTTT. It codes for CASSGLAGFITDTQYF.

The chain carries TRBV30 and TRBJ1-5, with 7 nucleotides matching TRBD1. This CDR3 contains 14 residues. The germline V gene has CDR1 GTSNPN and CDR2 SVGIG (reference sequence). The V and J ends lost 2 bases and 3 bases, in that order; junction bases with no gene match: 4. The CDR3 loop reads CAWSKGQDNQPQHF. CDR3 coding DNA: TGTGCCTGGAGTAAAGGACAGGACAATCAGCCCCAGCATTTT.

This clone was counted a few times. The chain is built from TRBV5-1 and TRBJ2-5; the match to TRBD2 covers 7 bases. The CDR3 has 17 amino acids. Germline CDR1 and CDR2: SGHRS and YFSETQ. V shed 4 bases, J shed 0 bases, and the junction held 12 bases outside the gene matches. The CDR3 sequence is CASSPGWASGHQETQYF. The CDR3 bases are TGCGCCAGCAGCCCGGGTTGGGCTAGCGGACACCAAGAGACCCAGTACTTC.

V usage is TRBV18 and J usage is TRBJ1-1; 7 bases align to TRBD1. The germline V gene has CDR1 KGHSH and CDR2 LQKENI. This CDR3 region has 13 residues. Trimming cost V 5 bases and J 4 bases; bases outside gene matches: 4. DNA of the CDR3: TGTGCCAGCTCAGCGTCAGGGGGCACTGAAGCTTTCTTT. Its protein is CASSASGGTEAFF.

The chain is built from TRBV6-1 and TRBJ2-2; 12 bases fit TRBD1. Germline trimming cut 3 bases from V and 4 bases from J; bases unmatched to any gene: 3. Germline loops: CDR1 MNHNS, CDR2 SASEGT. The CDR3 runs 16 residues. The CDR3 loop is CASSEGTGGATGELFF. The CDR3 nucleotides read TGTGCCAGCAGTGAGGGGACAGGGGGCGCCACCGGGGAGCTGTTTTTT.

The chain links TRBV5-1 to TRBJ2-1; D uncertain. CDR1 is SGHRS and CDR2 is YFSETQ in the germline V gene. Trimming left V 7 bases short and J 4 bases short, with 6 bases between. The CDR3 is 11 amino acids. The CDR3: CASGVYNEQFF. DNA for the CDR3: TGCGCCAGCGGAGTTTACAATGAGCAGTTCTTC. Full variable domain (outside the CDR3, taken from reference TRBV5-1 and TRBJ2-1): KAGVTQTPRYLIKTRGQQVTLSCSPISGHRSVSWYQQTPGQGLQFLFEYFSETQRNKGNFPGRFSGRQFSNSRSEMNVSTLELGDSALYLCASGVYNEQFFGPGTRLTVL.